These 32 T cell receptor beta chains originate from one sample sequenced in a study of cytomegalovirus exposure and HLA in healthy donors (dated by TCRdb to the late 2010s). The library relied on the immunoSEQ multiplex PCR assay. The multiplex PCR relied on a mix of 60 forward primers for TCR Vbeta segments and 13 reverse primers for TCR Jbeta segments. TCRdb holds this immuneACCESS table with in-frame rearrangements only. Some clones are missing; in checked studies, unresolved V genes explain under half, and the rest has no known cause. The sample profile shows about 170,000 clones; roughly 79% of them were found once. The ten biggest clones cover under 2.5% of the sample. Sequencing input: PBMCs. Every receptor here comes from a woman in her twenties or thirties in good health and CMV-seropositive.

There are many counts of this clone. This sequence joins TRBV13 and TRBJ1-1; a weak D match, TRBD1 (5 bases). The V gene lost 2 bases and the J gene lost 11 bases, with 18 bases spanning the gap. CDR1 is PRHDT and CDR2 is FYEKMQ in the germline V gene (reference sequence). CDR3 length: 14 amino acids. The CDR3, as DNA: TGTGCCAGCAGCTTAAGCCGTAGGGGCCTGGGGGCTTTCTTT. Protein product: CASSLSRRGLGAFF.

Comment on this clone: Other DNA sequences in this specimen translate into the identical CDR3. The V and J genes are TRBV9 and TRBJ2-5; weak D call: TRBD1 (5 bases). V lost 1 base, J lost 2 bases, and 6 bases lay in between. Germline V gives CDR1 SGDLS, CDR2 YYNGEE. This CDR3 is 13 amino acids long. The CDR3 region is CASSVSGQETQYF. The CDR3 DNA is TGTGCCAGCAGCGTATCAGGGCAAGAGACCCAGTACTTC.

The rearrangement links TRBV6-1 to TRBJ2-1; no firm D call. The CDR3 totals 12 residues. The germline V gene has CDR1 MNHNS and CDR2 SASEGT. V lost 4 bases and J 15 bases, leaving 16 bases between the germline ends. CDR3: CASSVDSFALFF. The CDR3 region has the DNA TGTGCCAGCAGTGTGGATAGCTTCGCGTTGTTCTTC.

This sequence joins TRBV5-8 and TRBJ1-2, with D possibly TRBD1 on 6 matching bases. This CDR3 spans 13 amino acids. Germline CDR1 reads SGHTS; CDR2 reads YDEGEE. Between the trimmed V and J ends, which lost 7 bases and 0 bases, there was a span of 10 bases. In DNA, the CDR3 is TGTGCCAGCTCGGACAGAACTAACTATGGCTACACCTTC. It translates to CASSDRTNYGYTF.

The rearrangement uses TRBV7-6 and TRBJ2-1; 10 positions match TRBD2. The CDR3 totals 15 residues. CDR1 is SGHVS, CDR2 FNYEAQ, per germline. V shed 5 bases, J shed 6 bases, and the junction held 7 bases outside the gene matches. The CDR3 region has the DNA TGTGCCAGCAGCCGGGAACTAGCGGGAAGCAATGAGCAGTTCTTC. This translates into CASSRELAGSNEQFF.

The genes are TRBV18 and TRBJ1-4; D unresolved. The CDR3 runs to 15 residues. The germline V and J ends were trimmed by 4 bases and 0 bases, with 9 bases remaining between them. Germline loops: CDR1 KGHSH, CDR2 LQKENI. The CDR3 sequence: CASSRQTSTNEKLFF. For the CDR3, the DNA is TGTGCCAGCTCACGCCAGACATCAACTAATGAAAAACTGTTTTTT. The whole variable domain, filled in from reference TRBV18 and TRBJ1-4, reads NAGVMQNPRHLVRRRGQEARLRCSPMKGHSHVYWYRQLPEEGLKFMVYLQKENIIDESGMPKERFSAEFPKEGPSILRIQQVVRGDSAAYFCASSRQTSTNEKLFFGSGTQLSVL.

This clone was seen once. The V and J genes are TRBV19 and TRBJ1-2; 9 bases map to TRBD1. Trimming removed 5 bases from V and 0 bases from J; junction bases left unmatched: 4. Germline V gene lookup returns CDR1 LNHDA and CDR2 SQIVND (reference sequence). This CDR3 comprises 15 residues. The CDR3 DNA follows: TGTGCCAGTAGTCCCAGGGACAGGGCTAACTATGGCTACACCTTC. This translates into CASSPRDRANYGYTF.

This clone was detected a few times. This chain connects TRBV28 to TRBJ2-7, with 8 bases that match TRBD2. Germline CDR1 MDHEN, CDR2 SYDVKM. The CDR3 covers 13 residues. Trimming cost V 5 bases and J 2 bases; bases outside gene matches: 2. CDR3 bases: TGTGCCAGCAGTCCAGCGGGGGCCTACGAGCAGTACTTC. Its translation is CASSPAGAYEQYF. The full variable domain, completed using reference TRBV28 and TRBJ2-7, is DVKVTQSSRYLVKRTGEKVFLECVQDMDHENMFWYRQDPGLGLRLIYFSYDVKMKEKGDIPEGYSVSREKKERFSLILESASTNQTSMYLCASSPAGAYEQYFGPGTRLTVT.

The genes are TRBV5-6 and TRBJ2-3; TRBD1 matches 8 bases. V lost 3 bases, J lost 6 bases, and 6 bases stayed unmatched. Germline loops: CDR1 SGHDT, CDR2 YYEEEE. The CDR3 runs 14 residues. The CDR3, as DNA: TGTGCCAGCAGCTCGGACAGGGCGGGGGATACGCAGTATTTT. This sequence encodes CASSSDRAGDTQYF.

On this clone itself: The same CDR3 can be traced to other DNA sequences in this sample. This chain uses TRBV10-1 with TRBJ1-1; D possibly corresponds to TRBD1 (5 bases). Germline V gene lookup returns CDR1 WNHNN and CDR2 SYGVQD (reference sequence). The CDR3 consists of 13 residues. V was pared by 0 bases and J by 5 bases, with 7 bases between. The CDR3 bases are TGCGCCAGCAGTGAGTCCCGGGGGACTGAAGCTTTCTTT. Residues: CASSESRGTEAFF.

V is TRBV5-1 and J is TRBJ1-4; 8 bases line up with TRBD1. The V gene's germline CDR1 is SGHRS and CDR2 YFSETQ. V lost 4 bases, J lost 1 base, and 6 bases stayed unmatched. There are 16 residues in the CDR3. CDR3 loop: CASSPGTGGTNEKLFF. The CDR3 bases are TGCGCCAGCAGCCCAGGTACAGGGGGAACTAATGAAAAACTGTTTTTT.

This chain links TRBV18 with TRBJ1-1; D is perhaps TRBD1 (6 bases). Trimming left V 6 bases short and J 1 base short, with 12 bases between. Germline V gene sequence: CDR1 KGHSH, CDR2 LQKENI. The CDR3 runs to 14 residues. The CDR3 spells CASSPRGANTEAFF. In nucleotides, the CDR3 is TGTGCCAGCTCCCCCCGGGGGGCGAACACTGAAGCTTTCTTT.

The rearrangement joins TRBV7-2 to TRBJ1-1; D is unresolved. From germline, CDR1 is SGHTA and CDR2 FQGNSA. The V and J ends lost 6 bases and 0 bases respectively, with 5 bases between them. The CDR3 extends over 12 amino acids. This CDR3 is CASRLMNTEAFF. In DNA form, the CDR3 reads TGTGCCAGCAGACTAATGAACACTGAAGCTTTCTTT.

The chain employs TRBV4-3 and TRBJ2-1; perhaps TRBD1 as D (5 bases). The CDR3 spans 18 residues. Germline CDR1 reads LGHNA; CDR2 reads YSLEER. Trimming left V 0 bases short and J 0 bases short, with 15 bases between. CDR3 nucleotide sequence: TGCGCCAGCAGCCAAGATCTTTCCGGACAAAGCTCCTACAATGAGCAGTTCTTC. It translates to CASSQDLSGQSSYNEQFF.

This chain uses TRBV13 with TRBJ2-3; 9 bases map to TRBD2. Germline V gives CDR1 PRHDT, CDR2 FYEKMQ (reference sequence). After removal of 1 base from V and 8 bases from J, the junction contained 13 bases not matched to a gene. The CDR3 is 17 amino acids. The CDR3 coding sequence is TGTGCCAGCAGCTTAGTAGCTTCCCGGACTAGCGTAGGTACGCAGTATTTT. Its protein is CASSLVASRTSVGTQYF.

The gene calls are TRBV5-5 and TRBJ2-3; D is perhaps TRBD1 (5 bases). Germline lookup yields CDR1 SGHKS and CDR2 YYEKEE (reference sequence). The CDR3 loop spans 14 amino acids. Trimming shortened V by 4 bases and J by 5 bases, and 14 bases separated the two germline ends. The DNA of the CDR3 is TGTGCCAGCAGCCTCGCGACAGCTAGAGATACGCAGTATTTT. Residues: CASSLATARDTQYF.

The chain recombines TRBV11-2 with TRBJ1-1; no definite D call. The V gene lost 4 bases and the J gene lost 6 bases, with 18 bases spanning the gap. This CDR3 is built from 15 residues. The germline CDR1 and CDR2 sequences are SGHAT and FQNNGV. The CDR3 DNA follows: TGTGCCAGCAGCTCAACGGTAAGAGAGGCGTCTGAAGCTTTCTTT. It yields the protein CASSSTVREASEAFF.

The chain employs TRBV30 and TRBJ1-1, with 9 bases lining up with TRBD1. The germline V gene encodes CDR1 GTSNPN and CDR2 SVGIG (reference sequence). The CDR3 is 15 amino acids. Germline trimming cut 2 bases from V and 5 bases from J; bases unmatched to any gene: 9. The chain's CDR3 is CAWSPGGQGETEAFF. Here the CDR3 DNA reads TGTGCCTGGAGTCCGGGGGGACAGGGAGAAACTGAAGCTTTCTTT.

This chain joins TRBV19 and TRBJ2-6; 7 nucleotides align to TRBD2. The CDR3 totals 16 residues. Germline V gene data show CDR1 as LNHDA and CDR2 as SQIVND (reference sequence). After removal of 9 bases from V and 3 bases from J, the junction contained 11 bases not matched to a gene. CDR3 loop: CASAGRGDVGANVLTF. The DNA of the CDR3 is TGTGCCAGCGCCGGCCGGGGGGATGTTGGGGCCAACGTCCTGACTTTC.

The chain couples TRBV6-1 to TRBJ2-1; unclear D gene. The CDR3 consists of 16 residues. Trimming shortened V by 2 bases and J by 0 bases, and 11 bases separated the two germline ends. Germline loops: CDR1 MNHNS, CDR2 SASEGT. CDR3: CASSEFKLSSYNEQFF. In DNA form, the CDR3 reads TGTGCCAGCAGTGAATTTAAGCTGAGCTCCTACAATGAGCAGTTCTTC.

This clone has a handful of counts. The CDR3 DNA reads TGCAGCGTTTACAGCTCTGGGGCCAACGTCCTGACTTTC. Protein product: CSVYSSGANVLTF. The rearrangement joins TRBV29-1 to TRBJ2-6; D not resolved. The length of the CDR3 is 13 residues. Looked up from germline, CDR1 is SQVTM and CDR2 is ANQGSEA. V gave up 5 bases and J gave up 0 bases, with 5 bases separating them.

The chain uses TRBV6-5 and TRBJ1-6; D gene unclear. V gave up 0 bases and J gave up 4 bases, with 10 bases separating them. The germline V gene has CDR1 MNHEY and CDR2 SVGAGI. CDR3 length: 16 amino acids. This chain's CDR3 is CASSYSAGQYNSPLHF. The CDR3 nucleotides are TGTGCCAGCAGTTACTCTGCGGGCCAATATAATTCACCCCTCCACTTT.

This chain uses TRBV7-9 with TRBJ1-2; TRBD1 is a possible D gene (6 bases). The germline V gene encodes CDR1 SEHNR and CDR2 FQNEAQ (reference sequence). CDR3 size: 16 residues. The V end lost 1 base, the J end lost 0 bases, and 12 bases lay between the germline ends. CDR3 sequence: CASSLGGGRANYGYTF. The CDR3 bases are TGTGCCAGCAGCTTAGGGGGGGGCAGAGCTAACTATGGCTACACCTTC.

The CDR3 loop is CASRLTFSSYNEQFF. CDR3 nucleotides: TGTGCCAGCAGATTAACGTTTAGCTCCTACAATGAGCAGTTCTTC. The chain employs TRBV7-2 and TRBJ2-1; no clear D gene. Germline CDR1 and CDR2: SGHTA and FQGNSA. The germline V and J ends were trimmed by 6 bases and 0 bases, with 12 bases remaining between them. The CDR3 runs to 15 residues.

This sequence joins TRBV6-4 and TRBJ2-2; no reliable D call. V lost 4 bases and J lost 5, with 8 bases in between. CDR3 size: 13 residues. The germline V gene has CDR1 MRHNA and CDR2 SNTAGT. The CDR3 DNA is TGTGCCAGCAGTGTCACAGTGACCGGGGAGCTGTTTTTT. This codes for CASSVTVTGELFF.

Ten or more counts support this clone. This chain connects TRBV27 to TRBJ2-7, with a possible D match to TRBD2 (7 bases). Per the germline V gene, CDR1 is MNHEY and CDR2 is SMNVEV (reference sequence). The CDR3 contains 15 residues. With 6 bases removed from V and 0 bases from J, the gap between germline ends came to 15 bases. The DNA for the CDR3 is TGTGCCAGCAGGGCTGGGGGGGGCCCCTCCTACGAGCAGTACTTC. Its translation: CASRAGGGPSYEQYF.

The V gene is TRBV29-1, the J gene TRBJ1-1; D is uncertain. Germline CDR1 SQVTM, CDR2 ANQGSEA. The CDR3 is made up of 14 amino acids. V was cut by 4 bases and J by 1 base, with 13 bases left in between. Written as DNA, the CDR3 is TGCAGCGTTGCTTCTTTATTTAAGAACACTGAAGCTTTCTTT. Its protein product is CSVASLFKNTEAFF.

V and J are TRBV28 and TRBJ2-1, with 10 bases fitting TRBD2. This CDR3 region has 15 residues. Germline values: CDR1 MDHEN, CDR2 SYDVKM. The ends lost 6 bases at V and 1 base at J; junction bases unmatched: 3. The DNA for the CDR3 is TGTGCCAGCAGCCTTAGCGGGAGGTCCTACAATGAGCAGTTCTTC. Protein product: CASSLSGRSYNEQFF.

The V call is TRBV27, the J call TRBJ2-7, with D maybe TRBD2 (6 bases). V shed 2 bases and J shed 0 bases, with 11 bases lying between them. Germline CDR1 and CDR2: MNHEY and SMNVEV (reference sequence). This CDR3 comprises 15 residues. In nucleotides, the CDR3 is TGTGCCAGCAGTTTAGTGGGCGGGGACTCCTACGAGCAGTACTTC. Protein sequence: CASSLVGGDSYEQYF.

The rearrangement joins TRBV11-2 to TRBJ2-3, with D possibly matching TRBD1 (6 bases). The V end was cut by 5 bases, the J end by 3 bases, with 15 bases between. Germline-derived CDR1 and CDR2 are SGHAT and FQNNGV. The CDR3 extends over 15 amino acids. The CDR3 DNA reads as TGTGCCAGCAGCCCTTGGGGAACAGGGACAGATACGCAGTATTTT. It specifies CASSPWGTGTDTQYF.

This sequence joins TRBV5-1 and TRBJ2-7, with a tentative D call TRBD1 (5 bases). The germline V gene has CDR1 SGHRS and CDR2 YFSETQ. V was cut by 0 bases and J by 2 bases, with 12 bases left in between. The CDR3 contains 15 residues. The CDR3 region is CASSLEQANPYEQYF. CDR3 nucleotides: TGCGCCAGCAGCTTGGAACAGGCCAACCCCTACGAGCAGTACTTC.

The CDR3: CASSPNRGRGNTEAFF. DNA for the CDR3: TGTGCCAGCTCACCAAACAGGGGCCGGGGGAACACTGAAGCTTTCTTT. The chain recombines TRBV18 with TRBJ1-1; 7 bases are a match to TRBD1. V lost 2 bases, J lost 1 base, and 7 bases stayed unmatched. Germline V gene lookup returns CDR1 KGHSH and CDR2 LQKENI. The CDR3 is 16 residues long.